The rows below give T cell receptor beta chains drawn from one sample of a study of CD8 T cells in Susac syndrome. TCRdb analysed the immunoSEQ multiplex PCR reads with MiXCR anew, one entry per CDR3 protein. The sample records 120,000 or so distinct CDR3 sequences, around 94% being singletons. The sample taken for sequencing was CD8+ T cells from PBMCs. The receptors were sampled from a human donor with Susac syndrome. CDR3s include the opening cysteine and the closing phenylalanine or tryptophan. D genes are given only for firm matches. Rows may omit the clone size; those that give it use once, few, many or a size class.

>-|-|TRBV20-1|TRBJ2-1
TGCAGTGCTAGATCGGTAGGCAGGGGGGCTGAGCAGTTCTTC
CSARSVGRGAEQFF
>-|once|TRBV15|TRBJ2-1
TGTGCCACCAGCAGAGATCTGACAGCCCAAAGCCACAATGAGCAGTTCTTC
CATSRDLTAQSHNEQFF
>TRBD2|-|TRBV6-6|TRBJ2-3
TGTGCCAGCAGTATAGCGGGAGGGGACACAGATACGCAGTATTTT
CASSIAGGDTDTQYF
>-|-|TRBV5-1|TRBJ2-2
TGCGCCAGCAGAAGTTACAGGAACACCGGGGAGCTGTTTTTT
CASRSYRNTGELFF
>-|-|TRBV5-6|TRBJ1-1
TGTGCCAGCAGCCCTGGGCCTTCGAACACTGAAGCTTTCTTT
CASSPGPSNTEAFF
>-|-|TRBV19|TRBJ2-7
TGTGCCAGTAGCCCGGACTATGAGGACGAGCAGTACTTC
CASSPDYEDEQYF
>-|once|TRBV20-1|TRBJ2-1
TGCAGTGCGAGACTCGTGACAAATAGCAATGAGCAGTTCTTC
CSARLVTNSNEQFF
>-|-|TRBV4-1|TRBJ1-6
TGCGCCAGCAGCCAAGCCGCACCTTTTTCCGGAGGGGGTTCACCCCTCCACTTT
CASSQAAPFSGGGSPLHF
>-|-|TRBV27|TRBJ1-1
TGTGCCAGCAGTGGGGGCCTGGGACGAGCTTTCTTT
CASSGGLGRAFF
>-|-|TRBV5-4|TRBJ2-3
TGTGCCAGCAGCTTCGGGGCGCTCACTAGCACAGATACGCAGTATTTT
CASSFGALTSTDTQYF
>TRBD1|-|TRBV5-4|TRBJ1-1
TGTGCCAGCAGCTTGAGCGACAGGGGGACGGCTGAAGCTTTCTTT
CASSLSDRGTAEAFF
>TRBD2|-|TRBV20-1|TRBJ2-1
TGCAGTGCCGTTCCAGGACTAGCGGGAAAGAATGAGCAGTTCTTC
CSAVPGLAGKNEQFF
>-|once|TRBV19|TRBJ2-7
TGTGCCAGTAGCGGGGCGAACTACGAGCAGTACTTC
CASSGANYEQYF
>-|-|TRBV12-3/TRBV12-4|TRBJ2-1
TGTGCCAGCACCCCTTTGGTCCCTGAGCAGTTCTTC
CASTPLVPEQFF
>TRBD1|-|TRBV28|TRBJ1-2
TGTGCCAGCAGGCAGATTGGACAGGGCTTGAGCTATGGCTACACCTTC
CASRQIGQGLSYGYTF
>-|-|TRBV5-1|TRBJ1-2
TGCGCCAGCAGCTTGGACAGAGGGCTCCCTTCCAACTATGGCTACACCTTC
CASSLDRGLPSNYGYTF
>TRBD1|-|TRBV20-1|TRBJ1-1
TGCAGTGCTAGAGGTTTGGGTCCCGACAGGGGCATGAACACTGAAGCTTTCTTT
CSARGLGPDRGMNTEAFF
>TRBD2|-|TRBV30|TRBJ2-7
TGTGCCTGGAGCCCCTTTAGCGGGGGCTACGAGCAGTACTTC
CAWSPFSGGYEQYF
>TRBD2|-|TRBV2|TRBJ2-1
TGTGCCAGCCCCGGGACTAGCGGGACGAGCTCCTACAATGAGCAGTTCTTC
CASPGTSGTSSYNEQFF
>TRBD2|-|TRBV4-1|TRBJ2-3
TGCGCCAGCAGCCAAGAGAGGGCTAGCGGTTCCACAGATACGCAGTATTTT
CASSQERASGSTDTQYF
>-|-|TRBV3-1|TRBJ1-2
TGTGCCAGCAGCCAAGGGGGGGGAATGGATGGCTACACCTTC
CASSQGGGMDGYTF
>-|once|TRBV3-1|TRBJ2-3
TGTGCCAGCAGCCAAGGGCTTTCAGGGGTCACAGATACGCAGTATTTT
CASSQGLSGVTDTQYF
>-|once|TRBV9|TRBJ1-1
TGTGCCAGCAGCCCCTCGGGGGGTGAAGCTTTCTTT
CASSPSGGEAFF
>-|once|TRBV20-1|TRBJ1-2
TGCAGTGCTAGAGTGGACAGACTCTATGGCTACACCTTC
CSARVDRLYGYTF
>-|-|TRBV5-1|TRBJ1-1
TGCGCCAGCAGCTTGGAGGCGGCGCCCACTGAAGCTTTCTTT
CASSLEAAPTEAFF
>-|-|TRBV29-1|TRBJ1-1
TGCAGCGCTGAAGAGACACGGAAAGGGACTGAAGCTTTCTTT
CSAEETRKGTEAFF
>TRBD1|-|TRBV27|TRBJ2-4
TGTGCCAGCAGTACAACAGGGGGCGCTGACATTCAGTACTTC
CASSTTGGADIQYF
>-|few|TRBV20-1|TRBJ2-7
TGCAGTGCTAGTCCCCGGGACACGTCCTACGAGCAGTACTTC
CSASPRDTSYEQYF
>TRBD1|-|TRBV7-3|TRBJ2-2
TGTGCCAGCAGCTTAGCAGGGGGCAGGGAGCTGTTTTTT
CASSLAGGRELFF
>-|-|TRBV11-2|TRBJ2-7
TGTGCCAGCAGCTTCGGTCGGAAACCCTACGAGCAGTACTTC
CASSFGRKPYEQYF
>TRBD2|-|TRBV29-1|TRBJ2-2
TGCAGCGTTGAAGGGACTAGCGGGAGGGTCGGACCCGGGGAGCTGTTTTTT
CSVEGTSGRVGPGELFF
>-|-|TRBV7-2|TRBJ2-7
TGTGCCAGCAGCTTAGGTCGGGGAATATCCGACTACGAGCAGTACTTC
CASSLGRGISDYEQYF
>TRBD1|once|TRBV5-1|TRBJ2-1
TGCGCCAGCGCAGGGACAGTTGAGCAGTTCTTC
CASAGTVEQFF
>-|-|TRBV12-5|TRBJ1-2
TGTGCTAGTGGTTTGGTATACAGCGACTATGGCTACACCTTC
CASGLVYSDYGYTF
>-|-|TRBV6-5|TRBJ1-2
TGTGCCAGCAGTACCCCGGATCTGTCCCCGGGCTACACCTTC
CASSTPDLSPGYTF
>-|-|TRBV4-3|TRBJ2-7
TGCGCCAGCAGCCAAGGGGGGCTAGCGGACTCCTACGAGCAGTACTTC
CASSQGGLADSYEQYF
>-|-|TRBV5-6|TRBJ1-5
TGTGCCAGCAGCTTCAGGTATAGCAATCAGCCCCAGCATTTT
CASSFRYSNQPQHF
>TRBD2|-|TRBV12-3/TRBV12-4|TRBJ2-5
TGTGCCAGCAGTTTAGACCCTAGCTTGTCCGGGAGGGACCAAGAGACCCAGTACTTC
CASSLDPSLSGRDQETQYF
>-|-|TRBV6-5|TRBJ1-5
TGTGCCAGCAGTTGGGGGCCCATAGAGCCCCAGCATTTT
CASSWGPIEPQHF
>TRBD2|-|TRBV14|TRBJ2-1
TGTGCCAGCAGCCAAGAAGGAGGGTTGGAACTAGCGGGGTGGAATGAGCAGTTCTTC
CASSQEGGLELAGWNEQFF
>-|-|TRBV5-6|TRBJ2-7
TGTGCCAGCAGCACAGCGAGGGAGCAGTACTTC
CASSTAREQYF
>TRBD2|-|TRBV20-1|TRBJ2-7
TGCAGTGCTCAGCGACTAGCGGGAGGGAACTACGAGCAGTACTTC
CSAQRLAGGNYEQYF
>TRBD2|-|TRBV6-5|TRBJ2-5
TGTGCCAGCAGTTACTCGTCGGGACTAGCAGAGACCCAGTACTTC
CASSYSSGLAETQYF
>TRBD2|-|TRBV6-5|TRBJ2-3
TGTGCCAGCAGTTACTCTGCGGGGGAGATCACAGATACGCAGTATTTT
CASSYSAGEITDTQYF
>TRBD2|-|TRBV4-1|TRBJ2-5
TGCGCCAGCAGCCGTCGACTAGCGGGGGCCGAAGAGACCCAGTACTTC
CASSRRLAGAEETQYF
>-|-|TRBV20-1|TRBJ2-3
TGCAGTGCTAGCGACTTGGACTGGTCGGCAGATACGCAGTATTTT
CSASDLDWSADTQYF
>-|once|TRBV30|TRBJ1-3
TGTGCCTGGAGTGTAGGGTCGGGGGCAACCATATATTTT
CAWSVGSGATIYF
>-|-|TRBV6-5|TRBJ1-3
TGTGCCAGCAGTTACTCGCGAGCCGATTTAGCGAGGACCGGCAACACCATATATTTT
CASSYSRADLARTGNTIYF
>-|-|TRBV20-1|TRBJ2-1
TGCAGTGCTGAAGGGTGGGGGGAGTTGACGTTCTTC
CSAEGWGELTFF
>-|-|TRBV24-1|TRBJ2-1
TGTGCCACCAGTGACCGGACTAACGGCATCAATGAGCAGTTCTTC
CATSDRTNGINEQFF
>-|-|TRBV5-5|TRBJ1-2
TGTGCCAGCAGCTTAGGGGAGCATGGCTACACCTTC
CASSLGEHGYTF
>TRBD2|-|TRBV20-1|TRBJ2-1
TGCAGTGCTAGAGATCTCGGGAGGGCCCTCAATGAGCAGTTCTTC
CSARDLGRALNEQFF